Below are 28 T cell receptor beta chains sequenced from a single sample in a study of radiation and T cells in renal cell carcinoma. The sample's time point: blood 4 weeks post-SBRT, at nephrectomy. Treatment: 15 Gy SBRT to primary tumor, nephrectomy 4 weeks later. Assay used: immunoSEQ multiplex PCR; TCRdb lists only in-frame clones, some missing. The sample consists of approximately 90,000 clones, around four fifths of them appearing once. Sequenced material: blood, taken from a patient whose treatment included radiotherapy and nephrectomy. The receptors originated from a man aged 50 or older with renal cell carcinoma.

The chain uses TRBV2 and TRBJ2-3, with D possibly TRBD2 on 5 matching bases. Germline V gives CDR1 SNHLY, CDR2 FYNNEI. With 5 bases removed from V and 0 bases from J, the gap between germline ends came to 6 bases. This CDR3 has 13 residues. The CDR3 spells CASSSGSTDTQYF. CDR3 sequence (DNA): TGTGCCAGCAGTTCGGGGAGCACAGATACGCAGTATTTT.

The chain couples TRBV27 to TRBJ1-1; TRBD1 might be the D (5 bases). Germline V gene data show CDR1 as MNHEY and CDR2 as SMNVEV (reference sequence). V shed 6 bases and J shed 2 bases, with 13 bases lying between them. The CDR3 spans 14 residues. The CDR3 DNA follows: TGTGCCAGCAGCCTTTTGCGGGACAACACTGAAGCTTTCTTT. Translated, it gives CASSLLRDNTEAFF.

The chain recombines TRBV5-1 with TRBJ2-1, with 8 bases lining up with TRBD2. The CDR3 has 20 residues. The J segment lost 5 bases and the V segment lost 4 bases, leaving 23 bases of the junction unmatched. Germline V gives CDR1 SGHRS, CDR2 YFSETQ. CDR3 sequence reads: CASSGTAVGGGRGGHNEQFF. CDR3 DNA: TGCGCCAGCAGCGGAACTGCAGTAGGCGGGGGGCGGGGAGGCCACAATGAGCAGTTCTTC.

The chain couples TRBV7-2 to TRBJ2-7; possibly TRBD1 for D (7 bases). The CDR3 contains 15 residues. V was trimmed by 5 bases and J by 0 bases, leaving 14 bases between them. Looked up from germline, CDR1 is SGHTA and CDR2 is FQGNSA. CDR3 DNA: TGTGCCAGCAGCCCCCGGCGGGACAGCTCCTACGAGCAGTACTTC. This translates into CASSPRRDSSYEQYF.

The table lists this clone with a count of one. The rearrangement links TRBV5-4 to TRBJ2-2; TRBD2 aligns across 9 bases. J lost 4 bases, V lost 0 bases, and 1 base had no gene match. The CDR3 totals 15 residues. Germline CDR1 is SGHNT and CDR2 is YYREEE (reference sequence). The CDR3 nucleotides read TGTGCCAGCAGCTTGGTGCGGGAGGGCACCGGGGAGCTGTTTTTT. Protein: CASSLVREGTGELFF.

The chain links TRBV5-1 to TRBJ2-1; TRBD2 agrees at 14 bases. This CDR3 region has 15 residues. Germline V gene sequence: CDR1 SGHRS, CDR2 YFSETQ. V lost 4 bases and J lost 8; bases outside the gene matches: 5. The CDR3 sequence is CASSPGTSGSHEQFF. CDR3 coding DNA: TGCGCCAGCAGCCCCGGGACTAGCGGGAGCCATGAGCAGTTCTTC.

The chain has TRBV5-6 and TRBJ2-1, with 9 bases that match TRBD2. This CDR3 has 14 residues. Trimming removed 0 bases from V and 5 bases from J; junction bases left unmatched: 0. In germline, CDR1 is SGHDT, CDR2 YYEEEE. The CDR3 region is CASSLGGRDNEQFF. The CDR3, as DNA: TGTGCCAGCAGCTTGGGCGGGAGGGACAATGAGCAGTTCTTC.

The chain recombines TRBV9 with TRBJ1-1; D gene unclear. Between the trimmed V and J ends, which lost 4 bases and 0 bases, there was a span of 10 bases. Germline V gene sequence: CDR1 SGDLS, CDR2 YYNGEE. The CDR3 covers 14 residues. The CDR3 here is CASSSVEMNTEAFF. As DNA, the CDR3 is TGTGCCAGCAGCTCGGTCGAGATGAACACTGAAGCTTTCTTT.

The J gene is TRBJ1-3, the V gene TRBV6-4; D unresolved. Trimming pared 6 bases from V and 1 base from J, leaving 13 bases between. CDR3 length: 15 amino acids. Germline V gene lookup returns CDR1 MRHNA and CDR2 SNTAGT. The CDR3 is CASRDRGESGNTIYF. In DNA form, the CDR3 reads TGTGCCAGCAGGGATCGGGGTGAATCTGGAAACACCATATATTTT.

This chain links TRBV7-9 with TRBJ2-1; 11 bases agree with TRBD2. CDR3 size: 16 residues. V was clipped by 7 bases and J by 7 bases; unmatched bases: 12. Looked up from germline, CDR1 is SEHNR and CDR2 is FQNEAQ (reference sequence). The CDR3 nucleotides read TGTGCCAGCAAGGTAGCGGGGGGGCCGGTTAATAATGAGCAGTTCTTC. It is translated as CASKVAGGPVNNEQFF.

The chain joins TRBV5-4 to TRBJ2-6; no definite D call. The CDR3 spans 13 residues. CDR1 is SGHNT, CDR2 YYREEE, per germline (reference sequence). Trimming pared 3 bases from V and 2 bases from J, leaving 3 bases between. CDR3 coding DNA: TGTGCCAGCAGCTCGCCTGGGGCCAACGTCCTGACTTTC. It encodes CASSSPGANVLTF.

This clone was observed a few times. The rearrangement links TRBV19 to TRBJ1-1; D possibly corresponds to TRBD1 (6 bases). Per germline, CDR1 LNHDA and CDR2 SQIVND (reference sequence). This CDR3 region has 13 residues. V lost 0 bases and J lost 10, with 12 bases in between. The CDR3 spells CASSIEQGLPAFF. The CDR3 DNA is TGTGCCAGTAGTATAGAACAGGGTCTGCCAGCTTTCTTT.

In this sample, this clone turned up once. V and J are TRBV5-1 and TRBJ2-1; D is perhaps TRBD2 (6 bases). The CDR3 is 15 residues long. Germline assignment: CDR1 SGHRS and CDR2 YFSETQ. V was pared by 4 bases and J by 0 bases, with 11 bases between. CDR3 amino acids: CASSLLALSYNEQFF. CDR3 sequence (DNA): TGCGCCAGCAGCCTTCTAGCGCTCTCCTACAATGAGCAGTTCTTC.

The chain is built from TRBV5-1 and TRBJ1-1; a weak D match, TRBD1 (6 bases). Germline CDR1 and CDR2: SGHRS and YFSETQ. V lost 4 bases, J lost 3 bases, and 25 bases lay in between. The CDR3 has 18 amino acids. The CDR3 loop reads CASSPGWDMENRDTEAFF. The CDR3 DNA follows: TGCGCCAGCAGCCCTGGGTGGGACATGGAGAATAGGGACACTGAAGCTTTCTTT.

This clone was seen just once. The rearrangement uses TRBV5-1 and TRBJ2-1, with TRBD2 as a possible D gene (5 bases). CDR1 SGHRS and CDR2 YFSETQ come from the germline V gene. There are 13 residues in the CDR3. Trimming took off 3 bases at V and 8 bases at J, with 12 bases between the two ends. Here the CDR3 reads CASSSGNQYEQFF. The CDR3 DNA reads as TGCGCCAGCAGCTCCGGGAACCAGTATGAGCAGTTCTTC.

The rearrangement links TRBV5-1 to TRBJ2-5; 7 bases align to TRBD2. V lost 8 bases to trimming and J lost 0 bases; unmatched junction nucleotides: 10. The germline V gene encodes CDR1 SGHRS and CDR2 YFSETQ. This CDR3 contains 15 residues. The CDR3 nucleotides read TGCGCCAGTCAGAACGGGGGGACCTACCAAGAGACCCAGTACTTC. Protein: CASQNGGTYQETQYF.

The chain uses TRBV30 and TRBJ1-2; D may be TRBD1 (6 bases). The CDR3 length is 14 residues. V was cut by 2 bases and J by 3 bases, with 13 bases left in between. Germline CDR1 reads GTSNPN; CDR2 reads SVGIG (reference sequence). The CDR3 loop is CAWSFTGSDYGYTF. The CDR3, as DNA: TGTGCCTGGAGTTTCACAGGGAGTGACTATGGCTACACCTTC.

The chain uses TRBV2 and TRBJ2-7; the D gene is possibly TRBD1 (6 bases). The CDR3 has 12 amino acids. V shed 8 bases and J shed 1 base, with 9 bases lying between them. Per the germline V gene, CDR1 is SNHLY and CDR2 is FYNNEI. The chain's CDR3 is CASGRGSYEQYF. CDR3 DNA sequence: TGTGCCAGCGGCAGGGGATCCTACGAGCAGTACTTC.

The chain couples TRBV6-5 to TRBJ2-5; possibly TRBD1 or TRBD2 for D (6 bases each). The V gene lost 5 bases and the J gene lost 5 bases, with 18 bases spanning the gap. The germline gives CDR1 MNHEY, CDR2 SVGAGI. The CDR3 is made up of 15 amino acids. This CDR3 is CASSPLYGGRETQYF. DNA of the CDR3: TGTGCCAGCAGTCCCCTTTACGGGGGCCGCGAGACCCAGTACTTC.

The chain uses TRBV6-5 and TRBJ1-1; possibly TRBD1 for D (6 bases). V was cut by 6 bases and J by 7 bases, with 15 bases left in between. The CDR3 is 13 amino acids. Looked up from germline, CDR1 is MNHEY and CDR2 is SVGAGI. The CDR3 DNA follows: TGTGCCAGCAGCCCAGAGACAGGCCGTGAAGCTTTCTTT. It specifies CASSPETGREAFF.

This chain connects TRBV7-9 to TRBJ1-2, with D tentatively TRBD1 (5 bases). Germline CDR1 and CDR2: SEHNR and FQNEAQ (reference sequence). Trimming removed 8 bases at V and 7 bases at J, with 8 bases between. This CDR3 has 10 amino acids. CDR3 bases: TGTGCCAGCGAGGGGAGTGGCTACACCTTC. It yields the protein CASEGSGYTF.

The chain joins TRBV10-3 to TRBJ1-2; 8 bases agree with TRBD1. The ends lost 4 bases at V and 4 bases at J; junction bases unmatched: 5. CDR3 length: 14 residues. Per germline, CDR1 ENHRY and CDR2 SYGVKD. CDR3 protein: CAISGQGPAYGYTF. CDR3 coding DNA: TGTGCCATCAGTGGACAGGGGCCCGCCTATGGCTACACCTTC.

This chain connects TRBV4-2 to TRBJ1-3; D is unresolved. V gave up 1 base and J gave up 8 bases, with 3 bases separating them. CDR3 length: 11 amino acids. Germline V gene lookup returns CDR1 LGHNA and CDR2 YNFKEQ. In DNA, the CDR3 is TGTGCCAGCAGCCAAGCCCACACCATATATTTT. Protein: CASSQAHTIYF.

The chain recombines TRBV6-1 with TRBJ1-1; D is undetermined. CDR1 is MNHNS and CDR2 is SASEGT in the germline V gene. Between the trimmed V and J ends, which lost 2 bases and 0 bases, there was a span of 1 base. CDR3 size: 12 residues. The CDR3 sequence is CASSELNTEAFF. The CDR3 nucleotides are TGTGCCAGCAGTGAACTGAACACTGAAGCTTTCTTT.

The chain combines TRBV5-6 with TRBJ2-1; 12 bases fit TRBD2. V shed 4 bases, J shed 5 bases, and the junction held 1 base outside the gene matches. The CDR3 spans 14 residues. CDR1 and CDR2 from the germline V gene are SGHDT and YYEEEE. The CDR3 spells CASSRLAGDNEQFF. The CDR3 bases are TGTGCCAGCAGCCGACTAGCGGGAGACAATGAGCAGTTCTTC.

The chain employs TRBV27 and TRBJ1-2, with TRBD1 matching over 7 bases. Germline V gives CDR1 MNHEY, CDR2 SMNVEV (reference sequence). V lost 4 bases and J lost 8; bases outside the gene matches: 13. CDR3 size: 15 residues. The CDR3 loop reads CASSSDVTGFHGYTF. Written as DNA, the CDR3 is TGTGCCAGCAGTTCAGACGTGACAGGGTTTCACGGCTACACCTTC.

The V gene is TRBV12-5, the J gene TRBJ1-4; D gene uncertain. The CDR3 spans 14 residues. V lost 1 base, J lost 2 bases, and 5 bases lay in between. CDR1 and CDR2 from the germline V gene are LGHNT and FRNRAP. CDR3 region: CASGLGGTNEKLFF. The CDR3, as DNA: TGTGCTAGTGGTTTGGGCGGCACTAATGAAAAACTGTTTTTT.

The chain combines TRBV5-1 with TRBJ2-7; tentatively, D is TRBD1 or TRBD2 (5 bases each). The CDR3 extends over 13 amino acids. CDR1 is SGHRS and CDR2 is YFSETQ in the germline V gene. The V end was cut by 0 bases, the J end by 5 bases, with 9 bases between. CDR3 region: CASSLAGSHEQYF. CDR3 bases: TGCGCCAGCAGCTTGGCAGGGAGCCACGAGCAGTACTTC.